This TCR beta chain was identified during a study of blood T cell dynamics during melanoma immunotherapy. Whole-study context: First-line therapy was either pembrolizumab or nivolumab with ipilimumab for metastatic melanoma.

Sample time point: week 3, after first cycle of checkpoint inhibitor. A fixed DNA input of around 0.35 ug was used per bulk PBMC sample. TCRdb keeps only in-frame clones here, not all; method: immunoSEQ multiplex PCR. Of several thousand clones detected, about 85% appear once; the ten largest clones hold roughly 3.5%. V shed 11 bases, J shed 4 bases, and the junction held 10 bases outside the gene matches. CDR3 length: 14 amino acids. Looked up from germline, CDR1 is MNHNY and CDR2 is SVGAGI (reference sequence). This receptor was taken from a human donor with melanoma. This material consisted of blood, taken from a patient treated with checkpoint blockade. J is TRBJ1-3 and V is TRBV6-6, with 8 bases identical to TRBD1. CDR3 DNA: TGTGCCGGACGACAGGGGCTCGAGGGAAACACCATATATTTT. This encodes CAGRQGLEGNTIYF.